One sample yielded the 12 T cell receptor beta chains listed below, sequenced in a study of identifying expanded T cells in peripheral blood (dated by TCRdb to the late 2010s). The library was produced with the immunoSEQ multiplex PCR assay. Drawn from immuneACCESS, this table holds only the in-frame rearrangements with V and J called that TCRdb kept. Clones are partly lost; checked studies trace under half to an unresolved V gene and leave the rest unexplained. This sample comprises roughly 120,000 clones, about 88% of them detected only once. Just under 8.5% of the sample belongs to the ten largest clones. Sequenced material: blood. The source is a person between 18 and 70 years old in good health.

The CDR3 nucleotides are TGTGCCAGCATCGATCCGGGGAGGGGCAATCAGCCCCAGCATTTT. Residues: CASIDPGRGNQPQHF. The chain recombines TRBV28 with TRBJ1-5; the D is unclear. The V end was cut by 7 bases, the J end by 2 bases, with 15 bases between. The CDR3 has 15 residues. Germline V lookup: CDR1 MDHEN, CDR2 SYDVKM.

The chain has TRBV7-9 and TRBJ2-7; TRBD1 agrees at 9 bases. Unmatched junction bases numbered 11, after V lost 3 bases and J lost 5 bases. Germline CDR1 is SEHNR and CDR2 is FQNEAQ (reference sequence). The CDR3 runs 16 residues. The CDR3 coding sequence is TGTGCCAGCAGCTTCACAGCCGGGACAGGGACCCACGAGCAGTACTTC. Its protein is CASSFTAGTGTHEQYF.

This clone was counted a few times. Other DNA sequences in this specimen translate into the identical CDR3. The chain recombines TRBV5-1 with TRBJ2-3; no definite D call. V shed 0 bases and J shed 4 bases, with 6 bases lying between them. The germline V gene has CDR1 SGHRS and CDR2 YFSETQ. CDR3 length: 13 amino acids. CDR3 sequence (DNA): TGCGCCAGCAGCTTGGGTGGGGCAGATACGCAGTATTTT. Translated: CASSLGGADTQYF.

The gene calls are TRBV7-8 and TRBJ1-4, with D unclear. Trimming took 7 bases from V and 2 from J, leaving 8 bases between them. This CDR3 region has 13 residues. CDR1 is SGHVS, CDR2 FQNEAQ, per germline. Written as DNA, the CDR3 is TGTGCCAGCACCTTTTGGACTAATGAAAAACTGTTTTTT. Protein sequence: CASTFWTNEKLFF.

The chain carries TRBV6-4 and TRBJ1-2, with D hard to call. Trimming cost V 2 bases and J 6 bases, with 13 bases left between them. Germline V gives CDR1 MRHNA, CDR2 SNTAGT. CDR3 length: 14 residues. The CDR3 sequence: CASSDGLSFNGYTF. As DNA, the CDR3 is TGTGCCAGCAGTGACGGGTTATCTTTTAATGGCTACACCTTC.

This clone has a single count. This chain connects TRBV6-5 to TRBJ1-2, with D perhaps matching TRBD1 (5 bases). Deletions cut 7 bases from V and 3 bases from J, with 12 bases between. The CDR3 is 13 amino acids. CDR1 and CDR2 (germline): MNHEY, SVGAGI. The CDR3 reads CASIQRGDYGYTF. CDR3 DNA sequence: TGTGCCAGCATCCAACGAGGGGACTATGGCTACACCTTC.

V and J are TRBV29-1 and TRBJ1-2; tentative D call: TRBD1 (5 bases). V lost 8 bases, J lost 6 bases, and 19 bases lay in between. This CDR3 region has 13 residues. The germline gives CDR1 SQVTM, CDR2 ANQGSEA. The CDR3 DNA reads as TGCAGCTTTGCTCCCCTACGGGGCCATGGCTACACCTTC. Residues: CSFAPLRGHGYTF.

The V and J genes are TRBV5-1 and TRBJ1-1; D is ambiguous. V was cut by 1 base and J by 2 bases, with 6 bases left in between. Germline assignment: CDR1 SGHRS and CDR2 YFSETQ. The CDR3 contains 13 residues. CDR3 region: CASSLWSNTEAFF. The CDR3 region has the DNA TGCGCCAGCAGCTTGTGGAGCAACACTGAAGCTTTCTTT.

This clone was counted a single time. The chain has TRBV10-3 and TRBJ1-3; the match to TRBD1 covers 7 bases. The V segment lost 0 bases and the J segment 7 bases; nucleotides outside the gene matches: 3. Germline V gene sequence: CDR1 ENHRY, CDR2 SYGVKD. The CDR3 loop spans 14 amino acids. CDR3 amino acids: CAISESATGNTIYF. In nucleotides, the CDR3 is TGTGCCATCAGTGAGTCCGCGACAGGGAACACCATATATTTT.

The chain combines TRBV10-3 with TRBJ2-3; the match to TRBD2 covers 8 bases. Per the germline V gene, CDR1 is ENHRY and CDR2 is SYGVKD. The CDR3 is 15 amino acids. J lost 6 bases, V lost 4 bases, and 9 bases had no gene match. CDR3 DNA sequence: TGTGCCATCAGTGGAGACGGGGGGGCGAGGGATACGCAGTATTTT. Translated: CAISGDGGARDTQYF.

The chain recombines TRBV5-1 with TRBJ2-3; TRBD1 aligns across 7 bases. Germline-derived CDR1 and CDR2 are SGHRS and YFSETQ. The V gene end was trimmed by 4 bases and the J gene end by 5 bases; junction bases not matched to a gene: 10. This CDR3 has 15 amino acids. CDR3 nucleotides: TGCGCCAGCAGCCGGACAGGCTTGGTTGGAGATACGCAGTATTTT. Amino acid sequence: CASSRTGLVGDTQYF.

This chain's CDR3 is CASRGQGTDTQYF. The CDR3 nucleotides are TGTGCCAGTAGGGGGCAGGGAACAGATACGCAGTATTTT. The chain couples TRBV19 to TRBJ2-3, with D possibly matching TRBD1 (5 bases). There are 13 residues in the CDR3. Per the germline V gene, CDR1 is LNHDA and CDR2 is SQIVND (reference sequence). V was pared by 6 bases and J by 3 bases, with 10 bases between.